The rows below give T cell receptor beta chains drawn from one sample of a study of spatial heterogeneity in lung cancer. TCRdb reprocessed the 5' RACE reads with MiXCR, giving one entry per CDR3 protein. The table lists tens of thousands of distinct CDR3 sequences, less than 9% of them singletons. The material sequenced was PBMCs, taken at follow-up. The receptors originated from a female donor with early-stage non-small cell lung cancer. CDR3s include the opening cysteine and the closing phenylalanine or tryptophan. A D gene is named only where the DNA matches it firmly. Only part of the rows carry a size: once, few, many, or a class if the clone is expanded.

D gene: TRBD1
clone size: few
CDR3 length: 18
J gene: TRBJ2-1
V gene: TRBV20-1
CDR3 DNA: TGCAGTGCTAGACATAATACCGGGACAGGGAGCTCCTACAATGAGCAGTTCTTC
CDR3 protein: CSARHNTGTGSSYNEQFF

D gene: .
clone size: many
CDR3 length: 10
J gene: TRBJ1-1
V gene: TRBV29-1
CDR3 DNA: TGCAGCGCCCGTGTCCCTGAAGCTTTCTTT
CDR3 protein: CSARVPEAFF

D gene: TRBD2
clone size: many
CDR3 length: 13
J gene: TRBJ2-2
V gene: TRBV20-1
CDR3 DNA: TGCAGTGCTAGCGGGGGGGTCCCCGGGGAGCTGTTTTTT
CDR3 protein: CSASGGVPGELFF

D gene: .
clone size: few
CDR3 length: 14
J gene: TRBJ2-1
V gene: TRBV7-2
CDR3 DNA: TGTGCCAGCAACAGTCCCGGGGCCTACAATGAGCAGTTCTTC
CDR3 protein: CASNSPGAYNEQFF

D gene: .
clone size: many
CDR3 length: 16
J gene: TRBJ1-6
V gene: TRBV20-1
CDR3 DNA: TGCAGTGCTAGAGATTCAGGGAACCCCTATAATTCACCCCTCCACTTT
CDR3 protein: CSARDSGNPYNSPLHF

D gene: TRBD1
clone size: .
CDR3 length: 13
J gene: TRBJ1-2
V gene: TRBV29-1
CDR3 DNA: TGCAGCTTCCGAGGACAGGGAGCCACACGCTACACCTTC
CDR3 protein: CSFRGQGATRYTF

D gene: TRBD2
clone size: few
CDR3 length: 17
J gene: TRBJ2-3
V gene: TRBV28
CDR3 DNA: TGTGCCAGCATCACACAGGGTCATAGCGGGGGGGAAAGTAGTCTGTATTTT
CDR3 protein: CASITQGHSGGESSLYF

D gene: TRBD1
clone size: many
CDR3 length: 15
J gene: TRBJ1-2
V gene: TRBV6-5
CDR3 DNA: TGTGCCAGCAGCCCAATGACAGGGCCGTACTATGGCTACACCTTC
CDR3 protein: CASSPMTGPYYGYTF

D gene: .
clone size: many
CDR3 length: 14
J gene: TRBJ1-1
V gene: TRBV11-2
CDR3 DNA: TGTGCCAGCAGACTTGGGGACAACGGGCCTGAAGCTTTCTTT
CDR3 protein: CASRLGDNGPEAFF

D gene: .
clone size: few
CDR3 length: 17
J gene: TRBJ2-3
V gene: TRBV7-9
CDR3 DNA: TGTGCCAGCAGCTTAGAGGCCTACCCAACTAGCACAGATACGCAGTATTTT
CDR3 protein: CASSLEAYPTSTDTQYF

D gene: .
clone size: .
CDR3 length: 15
J gene: TRBJ1-2
V gene: TRBV28
CDR3 DNA: TGTGCCACCCGTTATACCCAGAGGGGCCATGGAGGCTACACCTTC
CDR3 protein: CATRYTQRGHGGYTF

D gene: .
clone size: few
CDR3 length: 14
J gene: TRBJ1-2
V gene: TRBV5-6
CDR3 DNA: TGTGCCAGCAGCTTGAGGGCCAACCTCTATGGCTACACCTTC
CDR3 protein: CASSLRANLYGYTF

D gene: .
clone size: few
CDR3 length: 15
J gene: TRBJ1-5
V gene: TRBV7-9
CDR3 DNA: TGTGCCAGCAGCTTAGTGGGGGGCGCGGGGCAGCCCCAGCATTTT
CDR3 protein: CASSLVGGAGQPQHF

D gene: .
clone size: .
CDR3 length: 14
J gene: TRBJ2-5
V gene: TRBV6-1
CDR3 DNA: TGTGCCAGCACCGAGGGTTTGGCGGTAGAGACCCAGTACTTC
CDR3 protein: CASTEGLAVETQYF

D gene: TRBD2
clone size: .
CDR3 length: 14
J gene: TRBJ2-5
V gene: TRBV6-5
CDR3 DNA: TGTGCCAGCAGGAGCGGGGGGCCTGGAGAGACCCAGTACTTC
CDR3 protein: CASRSGGPGETQYF

D gene: .
clone size: few
CDR3 length: 14
J gene: TRBJ2-7
V gene: TRBV18
CDR3 DNA: TGTGCCAGCTCACACAGGTCCACCGCCTACGAGCAGTACTTC
CDR3 protein: CASSHRSTAYEQYF

D gene: .
clone size: many
CDR3 length: 14
J gene: TRBJ2-7
V gene: TRBV28
CDR3 DNA: TGTGCCAGCAGTTTTGGGCTTCTTGCCTACGAGCAGTACTTC
CDR3 protein: CASSFGLLAYEQYF

D gene: TRBD1
clone size: many
CDR3 length: 14
J gene: TRBJ1-4
V gene: TRBV28
CDR3 DNA: TGTGCCAGCAGTTCCGGGACAGAAGGTGAAAAACTGTTTTTT
CDR3 protein: CASSSGTEGEKLFF

D gene: TRBD1
clone size: many
CDR3 length: 17
J gene: TRBJ2-6
V gene: TRBV7-2
CDR3 DNA: TGTGCCAGCAGCGGACAGGGGCAAGGTGCTGGGGCCAACGTCCTGACTTTC
CDR3 protein: CASSGQGQGAGANVLTF

D gene: .
clone size: many
CDR3 length: 14
J gene: TRBJ2-3
V gene: TRBV7-9
CDR3 DNA: TGTGCCAGCAGCCATCCTCCCGGCACAGATACGCAGTATTTT
CDR3 protein: CASSHPPGTDTQYF

D gene: .
clone size: .
CDR3 length: 15
J gene: TRBJ1-5
V gene: TRBV6-1
CDR3 DNA: TGTGCCAGCAGTGAATCGCGGGCCCAGTATCAGCCCCAGCATTTT
CDR3 protein: CASSESRAQYQPQHF

D gene: TRBD2
clone size: many
CDR3 length: 15
J gene: TRBJ2-1
V gene: TRBV20-1
CDR3 DNA: TGCAGTGCCCCAACTAGCGGGGGGGCGGACAATGAGCAGTTCTTC
CDR3 protein: CSAPTSGGADNEQFF

D gene: .
clone size: .
CDR3 length: 13
J gene: TRBJ1-2
V gene: TRBV2
CDR3 DNA: TGTGCCAGCAGCCCAGGAGGCCGGCTCTCTTACACCTTC
CDR3 protein: CASSPGGRLSYTF

D gene: .
clone size: .
CDR3 length: 13
J gene: TRBJ2-3
V gene: TRBV28
CDR3 DNA: TGTGCCAGCAGGCTCACCAGCACAGATACGCAGTATTTT
CDR3 protein: CASRLTSTDTQYF

D gene: .
clone size: .
CDR3 length: 13
J gene: TRBJ2-7
V gene: TRBV5-1
CDR3 DNA: TGCGCCAGCGGCCGTTCAGACTCCTACGAGCAGTACTTC
CDR3 protein: CASGRSDSYEQYF

D gene: .
clone size: many
CDR3 length: 13
J gene: TRBJ2-6
V gene: TRBV4-1
CDR3 DNA: TGCGCCAGCAGCCCTGTGGGGGCCAACGTCCTGACTTTC
CDR3 protein: CASSPVGANVLTF

D gene: .
clone size: few
CDR3 length: 18
J gene: TRBJ2-1
V gene: TRBV25-1
CDR3 DNA: TGTGCCAGCAGTGATGTTTGGGGGGATGAGGGATGGGTCAATGAGCAGTTCTTC
CDR3 protein: CASSDVWGDEGWVNEQFF

D gene: .
clone size: few
CDR3 length: 16
J gene: TRBJ2-3
V gene: TRBV5-4
CDR3 DNA: TGTGCCAGCAGCTTGGAAGCGGCTCTCCGCACAGATACGCAGTATTTT
CDR3 protein: CASSLEAALRTDTQYF

D gene: .
clone size: many
CDR3 length: 11
J gene: TRBJ1-2
V gene: TRBV6-2/TRBV6-3
CDR3 DNA: TGTGCCAGCGGGAGACAAGGTGGCTACACCTTC
CDR3 protein: CASGRQGGYTF

D gene: .
clone size: .
CDR3 length: 14
J gene: TRBJ1-1
V gene: TRBV13
CDR3 DNA: TGTGCCAGCGATAGACAGCCCGGAGTCACTGAAGCTTTCTTT
CDR3 protein: CASDRQPGVTEAFF

D gene: .
clone size: few
CDR3 length: 13
J gene: TRBJ1-2
V gene: TRBV20-1
CDR3 DNA: TGCAGTGCTAGGATACAGGGAAAGGATGGCTACACCTTC
CDR3 protein: CSARIQGKDGYTF

D gene: .
clone size: .
CDR3 length: 12
J gene: TRBJ1-2
V gene: TRBV11-2
CDR3 DNA: TGTGCCAGCAGCCAGGCCAGGGTGGGCTACACCTTC
CDR3 protein: CASSQARVGYTF

D gene: .
clone size: .
CDR3 length: 13
J gene: TRBJ2-5
V gene: TRBV19
CDR3 DNA: TGTGCCAGTAGTCCTTTCTCCGGGGAGACCCAGTACTTC
CDR3 protein: CASSPFSGETQYF

D gene: TRBD2
clone size: .
CDR3 length: 16
J gene: TRBJ2-5
V gene: TRBV6-2/TRBV6-3
CDR3 DNA: TGTGCCAGCAGCCTCCTCGGACTAGCGGGTAGAGAGACCCAGTACTTC
CDR3 protein: CASSLLGLAGRETQYF

D gene: TRBD2
clone size: many
CDR3 length: 16
J gene: TRBJ2-1
V gene: TRBV20-1
CDR3 DNA: TGCAGTGCTAACGGGCCGACTAGCGGGGGATACAATGAGCAGTTCTTC
CDR3 protein: CSANGPTSGGYNEQFF

D gene: TRBD1
clone size: many
CDR3 length: 13
J gene: TRBJ1-2
V gene: TRBV20-1
CDR3 DNA: TGCAGTGCGAGGGACAGTTATAACTATGGCTACACCTTC
CDR3 protein: CSARDSYNYGYTF

D gene: .
clone size: many
CDR3 length: 14
J gene: TRBJ1-5
V gene: TRBV29-1
CDR3 DNA: TGCAGCGTTGAGGCAGACCGGCAAAATCAGCCCCAGCATTTT
CDR3 protein: CSVEADRQNQPQHF

D gene: .
clone size: few
CDR3 length: 14
J gene: TRBJ1-5
V gene: TRBV20-1
CDR3 DNA: TGCAGTGCTAGAGGCCCCAATCTCAATCAGCCCCAGCATTTT
CDR3 protein: CSARGPNLNQPQHF

D gene: .
clone size: .
CDR3 length: 14
J gene: TRBJ2-3
V gene: TRBV28
CDR3 DNA: TGTGCCAGCCGGCGGCCGATCAGCACAGATACGCAGTATTTT
CDR3 protein: CASRRPISTDTQYF

D gene: TRBD1
clone size: few
CDR3 length: 13
J gene: TRBJ1-5
V gene: TRBV18
CDR3 DNA: TGTGCCAGCTCCCAGGGGGCAGATCAGCCCCAGCATTTT
CDR3 protein: CASSQGADQPQHF

D gene: .
clone size: few
CDR3 length: 15
J gene: TRBJ1-1
V gene: TRBV6-5
CDR3 DNA: TGTGCCAGCTTCTGGGTAGGCAGACTGAACACTGAAGCTTTCTTT
CDR3 protein: CASFWVGRLNTEAFF

D gene: .
clone size: many
CDR3 length: 16
J gene: TRBJ2-5
V gene: TRBV29-1
CDR3 DNA: TGCAGCGTTGTATGGCGCTCGACAAGAACACAAGAGACCCAGTACTTC
CDR3 protein: CSVVWRSTRTQETQYF

D gene: .
clone size: .
CDR3 length: 15
J gene: TRBJ1-5
V gene: TRBV6-2/TRBV6-3
CDR3 DNA: TGTGCCAGCAGCGAGGGGTTTTTAAGGAATCAGCCCCAGCATTTT
CDR3 protein: CASSEGFLRNQPQHF

D gene: .
clone size: few
CDR3 length: 15
J gene: TRBJ1-4
V gene: TRBV7-6
CDR3 DNA: TGTGCCAGCAGCTCGAACACGGGCCAGAATGAAAAACTGTTTTTT
CDR3 protein: CASSSNTGQNEKLFF

D gene: .
clone size: many
CDR3 length: 15
J gene: TRBJ1-3
V gene: TRBV28
CDR3 DNA: TGTGCCAGCAGGGGCCTCAGGGGCTCTGGAAACACCATATATTTT
CDR3 protein: CASRGLRGSGNTIYF

D gene: .
clone size: few
CDR3 length: 14
J gene: TRBJ2-5
V gene: TRBV24-1
CDR3 DNA: TGTGCCACCAGTGATTTGGGGGGGCAAGAGACCCAGTACTTC
CDR3 protein: CATSDLGGQETQYF

D gene: .
clone size: few
CDR3 length: 15
J gene: TRBJ1-2
V gene: TRBV7-2
CDR3 DNA: TGTGCCAGCAGCTTGAAAAGGGGGGCTATGGATGGCTACACCTTC
CDR3 protein: CASSLKRGAMDGYTF

D gene: .
clone size: few
CDR3 length: 12
J gene: TRBJ1-1
V gene: TRBV5-1
CDR3 DNA: TGCGCCAGCAGCTCAGGGTACACTGAAGCTTTCTTT
CDR3 protein: CASSSGYTEAFF

D gene: .
clone size: .
CDR3 length: 13
J gene: TRBJ2-3
V gene: TRBV7-9
CDR3 DNA: TGTGCCAGCAGCTCCCCGGCGGCAGATACGCAGTATTTT
CDR3 protein: CASSSPAADTQYF

D gene: TRBD2
clone size: many
CDR3 length: 15
J gene: TRBJ2-1
V gene: TRBV7-2
CDR3 DNA: TGTGCCAGCAGCTTAGAAGGACTAGCGTCCAATGAGCAGTTCTTC
CDR3 protein: CASSLEGLASNEQFF

D gene: .
clone size: few
CDR3 length: 18
J gene: TRBJ2-1
V gene: TRBV3-1
CDR3 DNA: TGTGCCAGCAGCCAAGAAGTCGATCCCAGCAGCTCCTACAATGAGCAGTTCTTC
CDR3 protein: CASSQEVDPSSSYNEQFF